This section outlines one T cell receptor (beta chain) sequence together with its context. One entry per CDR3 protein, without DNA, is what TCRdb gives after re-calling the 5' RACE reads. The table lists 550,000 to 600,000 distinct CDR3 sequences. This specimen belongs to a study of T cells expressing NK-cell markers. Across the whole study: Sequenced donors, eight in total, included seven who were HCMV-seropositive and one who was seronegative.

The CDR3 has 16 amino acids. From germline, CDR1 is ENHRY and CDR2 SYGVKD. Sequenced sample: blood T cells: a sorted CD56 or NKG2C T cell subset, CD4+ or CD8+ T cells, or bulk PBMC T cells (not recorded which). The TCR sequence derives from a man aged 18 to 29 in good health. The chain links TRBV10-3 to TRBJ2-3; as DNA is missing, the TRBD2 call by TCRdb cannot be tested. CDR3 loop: CAISELGLASTDTQYF.